This TCR beta chain was recovered during a study of blood T cell repertoires in COVID-19. For the study at large: Donors in the United States, Italy and Spain gave samples during acute or convalescent COVID-19. The analysed material was cDNA or gDNA that came from T cells, B-cell-depleted T cells, or PBMCs.

Methods used by the authors: The authors estimated nucleated cell counts from reference gene primer amplification. Generated by immunoSEQ multiplex PCR, the TCRdb table keeps only in-frame clones and is missing some. V and J calls and clone size come straight from that table; D and trimming were deduced from the DNA. The sample records some 78,000 clones, around nine tenths being singletons. There are 13 residues in the CDR3. Germline assignment: CDR1 LNHDA and CDR2 SQIVND (reference sequence). The germline V and J ends were trimmed by 5 bases and 1 base, with 8 bases remaining between them. The TCR sequence derives from a man in his fifties or sixties with active or convalescent COVID-19. The sequenced sample consisted of peripheral blood. The V and J genes are TRBV19 and TRBJ1-1; no reliable D call. The chain's CDR3 is CASSAERNTEAFF. Written as DNA, the CDR3 is TGTGCCAGTAGTGCCGAGAGGAACACTGAAGCTTTCTTT. The full variable domain, completed using reference TRBV19 and TRBJ1-1, is DGGITQSPKYLFRKEGQNVTLSCEQNLNHDAMYWYRQDPGQGLRLIYYSQIVNDFQKGDIAEGYSVSREKKESFPLTVTSAQKNPTAFYLCASSAERNTEAFFGQGTRLTVV.